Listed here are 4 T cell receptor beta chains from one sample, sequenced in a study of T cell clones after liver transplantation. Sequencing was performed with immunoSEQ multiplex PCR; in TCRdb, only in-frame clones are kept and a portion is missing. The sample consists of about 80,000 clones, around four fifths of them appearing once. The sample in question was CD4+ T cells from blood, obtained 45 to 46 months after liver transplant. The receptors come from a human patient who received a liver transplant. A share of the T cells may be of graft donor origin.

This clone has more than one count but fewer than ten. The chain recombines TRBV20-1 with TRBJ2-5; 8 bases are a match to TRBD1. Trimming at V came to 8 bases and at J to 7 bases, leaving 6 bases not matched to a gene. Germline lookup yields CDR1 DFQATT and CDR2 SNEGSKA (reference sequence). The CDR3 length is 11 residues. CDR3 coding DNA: TGCAGTACCAACAGGGGGACGACCCAGTACTTC. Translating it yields CSTNRGTTQYF.

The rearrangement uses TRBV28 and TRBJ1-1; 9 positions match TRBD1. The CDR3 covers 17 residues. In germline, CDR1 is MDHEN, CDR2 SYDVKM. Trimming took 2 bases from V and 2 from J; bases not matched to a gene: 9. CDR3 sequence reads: CASSLRMTGGFNTEAFF. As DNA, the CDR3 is TGTGCCAGCAGTTTAAGGATGACAGGGGGGTTCAACACTGAAGCTTTCTTT.

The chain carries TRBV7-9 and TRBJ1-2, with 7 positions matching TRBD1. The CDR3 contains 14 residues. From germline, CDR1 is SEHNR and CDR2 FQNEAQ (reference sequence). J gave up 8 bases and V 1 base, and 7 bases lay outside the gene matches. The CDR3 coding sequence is TGTGCCAGCAGCTTAGGACAGGGTGTACTCGGCTACACCTTC. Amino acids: CASSLGQGVLGYTF.

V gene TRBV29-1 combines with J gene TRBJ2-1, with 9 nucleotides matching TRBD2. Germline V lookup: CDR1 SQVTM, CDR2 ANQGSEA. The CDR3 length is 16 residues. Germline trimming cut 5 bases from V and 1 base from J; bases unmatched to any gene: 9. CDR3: CSVQLAGKWSYNEQFF. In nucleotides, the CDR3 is TGCAGCGTTCAACTAGCGGGTAAATGGTCCTACAATGAGCAGTTCTTC.